Below, one TCR beta chain is given with its context. These data come from a study of blood T cells in healthy people across ages. For the second PCR, which ran for roughly 6 to 12 cycles, a sample-barcoded 5' primer and a J-beta primer mix were used. Each CDR3 protein is one row after TCRdb ran MiXCR on the 5' RACE reads. The sample includes about 730,000 distinct CDR3 sequences, about 40% seen only once; the top ten take 20% to 25%. A minimum of 7 million PBMCs was isolated per sample. Material for sequencing was blood. The receptor comes from a woman between 55 and 75 years old in good health.

In nucleotides, the CDR3 is TGCGGCTATACTGACGGACTACCGAACAATGAGCAGTTCTTC. It yields the protein CGYTDGLPNNEQFF. The chain couples TRBV29-1 to TRBJ2-1; perhaps TRBD2 as D (6 bases). Germline-derived CDR1 and CDR2 are SQVTM and ANQGSEA. The CDR3 covers 14 residues.